A selection of T cell receptor beta chains follows, all from one sample in a study of T cell responses to AZD1222 COVID-19 vaccine. This table comes from immunoSEQ multiplex PCR, and its TCRdb copy is limited to in-frame clones, with some not included. The sample carries some 120,000 clones, 90% recorded once. The sequencing used peripheral blood, collected on day 0 of MenACWY control vaccination. Receptor source: an adult in good health. Each CDR3 is given with its conserved first and last residue. Fields, in order: CDR3 length, clone size, D gene, V gene, J gene, CDR3 protein, CDR3 DNA. The D gene is left open where the match is weak. Size is stated for part of the rows, as once, few or many counts, or as a class when the clone is expanded.

length: 14; size: -; D: -; V: TRBV11-2; J: TRBJ2-3; CDR3: CASSFAGATDTQYF; DNA: TGTGCCAGCAGCTTTGCGGGGGCGACAGATACGCAGTATTTT
length: 15; size: -; D: TRBD1; V: TRBV28; J: TRBJ2-1; CDR3: CASSFGTASYNEQFF; DNA: TGTGCCAGCAGTTTTGGGACAGCCTCCTACAATGAGCAGTTCTTC
length: 16; size: -; D: TRBD2; V: TRBV5-4; J: TRBJ2-2; CDR3: CASSTLAGLNTGELFF; DNA: TGTGCCAGCAGCACCCTAGCGGGACTGAACACCGGGGAGCTGTTTTTT
length: 13; size: -; D: TRBD1; V: TRBV6-1; J: TRBJ1-2; CDR3: CASSEGTGFGYTF; DNA: TGTGCCAGCAGTGAAGGGACAGGGTTTGGCTACACCTTC
length: 14; size: -; D: -; V: TRBV18; J: TRBJ2-3; CDR3: CASSQLWGTDTQYF; DNA: TGTGCCAGCTCACAGCTATGGGGGACAGATACGCAGTATTTT
length: 14; size: -; D: TRBD1; V: TRBV4-1; J: TRBJ1-2; CDR3: CASSPGQGYYGYTF; DNA: TGCGCCAGCAGCCCGGGACAGGGATACTATGGCTACACCTTC
length: 15; size: -; D: -; V: TRBV7-3; J: TRBJ2-1; CDR3: CASSLQGNSYNEQFF; DNA: TGTGCCAGCAGTCTTCAGGGCAACTCCTACAATGAGCAGTTCTTC
length: 15; size: -; D: TRBD1; V: TRBV27; J: TRBJ2-1; CDR3: CASRGDSDSYNEQFF; DNA: TGTGCCAGCAGGGGGGACAGTGACTCCTACAATGAGCAGTTCTTC
length: 11; size: -; D: -; V: TRBV10-2; J: TRBJ2-7; CDR3: CASSDTDEQYF; DNA: TGCGCCAGCAGTGATACCGACGAGCAGTACTTC
length: 17; size: -; D: -; V: TRBV15; J: TRBJ1-1; CDR3: CATSRDRISGVVTEAFF; DNA: TGTGCCACCAGCAGAGATCGAATTTCCGGGGTGGTCACTGAAGCTTTCTTT
length: 15; size: -; D: -; V: TRBV6-2/TRBV6-3; J: TRBJ2-3; CDR3: CASSGEGRSADTQYF; DNA: TGTGCCAGCAGTGGCGAGGGCCGAAGCGCAGATACGCAGTATTTT
length: 14; size: -; D: -; V: TRBV7-9; J: TRBJ2-3; CDR3: CASSQSTGTDTQYF; DNA: TGTGCCAGCAGCCAGTCGACGGGTACAGATACGCAGTATTTT
length: 15; size: -; D: -; V: TRBV4-2; J: TRBJ1-5; CDR3: CASSQNRDSNQPQHF; DNA: TGTGCCAGCAGCCAAAATAGGGATAGCAATCAGCCCCAGCATTTT
length: 16; size: -; D: -; V: TRBV24-1; J: TRBJ2-5; CDR3: CATSLGRGALRETQYF; DNA: TGTGCCACCAGCCTGGGGAGAGGGGCGCTAAGGGAGACCCAGTACTTC
length: 13; size: -; D: -; V: TRBV14; J: TRBJ2-5; CDR3: CASRKGFAETQYF; DNA: TGTGCCAGCAGAAAGGGGTTCGCGGAGACCCAGTACTTC
length: 13; size: -; D: -; V: TRBV6-5; J: TRBJ1-2; CDR3: CASGGIQGYGYTF; DNA: TGTGCCAGCGGAGGGATACAGGGCTATGGCTACACCTTC
length: 15; size: few; D: TRBD2; V: TRBV3-1/TRBV3-2; J: TRBJ2-1; CDR3: CASSQSWEGQNEQFF; DNA: TGTGCCAGCAGCCAGTCGTGGGAGGGCCAAAATGAGCAGTTCTTC
length: 12; size: -; D: -; V: TRBV5-4; J: TRBJ2-1; CDR3: CASSKAGNEQFF; DNA: TGTGCCAGCAGCAAAGCAGGGAATGAGCAGTTCTTC
length: 13; size: -; D: -; V: TRBV2; J: TRBJ1-2; CDR3: CASSRDGSYGYTF; DNA: TGTGCCAGCAGCCGGGACGGCTCCTATGGCTACACCTTC
length: 12; size: -; D: -; V: TRBV19; J: TRBJ2-4; CDR3: CASSVRSDIQYF; DNA: TGTGCCAGTAGCGTTCGGTCAGACATTCAGTACTTC
length: 17; size: -; D: -; V: TRBV7-6; J: TRBJ1-4; CDR3: CASSLALRGATNEKLFF; DNA: TGTGCCAGCAGCTTAGCGCTCAGGGGTGCAACTAATGAAAAACTGTTTTTT
length: 13; size: -; D: -; V: TRBV2; J: TRBJ2-7; CDR3: CASSELGENEQYF; DNA: TGTGCCAGCAGTGAGTTGGGAGAGAACGAGCAGTACTTC
length: 13; size: -; D: -; V: TRBV7-8; J: TRBJ2-1; CDR3: CASSLGSYNEQFF; DNA: TGTGCCAGCAGCTTAGGATCCTACAATGAGCAGTTCTTC
length: 18; size: -; D: -; V: TRBV5-4; J: TRBJ2-1; CDR3: CARHGGVSDLRSYNEQFF; DNA: TGTGCCCGCCACGGCGGGGTCTCTGATCTAAGGTCCTACAATGAGCAGTTCTTC
length: 15; size: -; D: -; V: TRBV10-3; J: TRBJ1-5; CDR3: CAISESQGSNQPQHF; DNA: TGTGCCATCAGTGAGTCACAGGGATCCAATCAGCCCCAGCATTTT
length: 13; size: -; D: -; V: TRBV7-9; J: TRBJ1-3; CDR3: CASLDLSGNTIYF; DNA: TGTGCCAGCTTGGACTTGTCTGGAAACACCATATATTTT
length: 16; size: -; D: TRBD1; V: TRBV14; J: TRBJ1-2; CDR3: CASSQDGTGVLGGYTF; DNA: TGTGCCAGCAGCCAAGACGGGACAGGCGTCCTCGGTGGCTACACCTTC
length: 14; size: -; D: -; V: TRBV27; J: TRBJ2-7; CDR3: CASSLDGYSYEQYF; DNA: TGTGCCAGCAGTTTGGACGGCTACTCCTACGAGCAGTACTTC
length: 14; size: -; D: -; V: TRBV19; J: TRBJ2-2; CDR3: CASSILGNTGELFF; DNA: TGTGCCAGTAGTATTCTTGGTAACACCGGGGAGCTGTTTTTT
length: 17; size: -; D: TRBD2; V: TRBV5-4; J: TRBJ2-3; CDR3: CASSLIGRARSTDTQYF; DNA: TGTGCCAGCAGCTTGATCGGGAGGGCCCGGAGCACAGATACGCAGTATTTT
length: 15; size: -; D: -; V: TRBV9; J: TRBJ1-4; CDR3: CASSVQAASNEKLFF; DNA: TGTGCCAGCAGCGTCCAAGCGGCGTCTAATGAAAAACTGTTTTTT
length: 17; size: -; D: -; V: TRBV4-2; J: TRBJ1-6; CDR3: CASSQVIGDRGNSPLHF; DNA: TGTGCCAGCAGCCAAGTGATCGGGGACCGGGGTAATTCACCCCTCCACTTT
length: 15; size: -; D: TRBD2; V: TRBV13; J: TRBJ2-5; CDR3: CASSPIAGVGETQYF; DNA: TGTGCCAGCAGCCCTATAGCGGGAGTGGGGGAGACCCAGTACTTC
length: 16; size: -; D: TRBD2; V: TRBV10-3; J: TRBJ2-1; CDR3: CAISPSGLAGGNEQFF; DNA: TGTGCCATCAGTCCTTCGGGACTAGCGGGAGGGAATGAGCAGTTCTTC
length: 15; size: -; D: TRBD1; V: TRBV4-1; J: TRBJ1-3; CDR3: CASSQPDRAGNTIYF; DNA: TGCGCCAGCAGCCAACCTGACAGGGCTGGAAACACCATATATTTT
length: 12; size: -; D: -; V: TRBV6-6; J: TRBJ2-5; CDR3: CASSNRLETQYF; DNA: TGTGCCAGCAGTAACCGCCTAGAGACCCAGTACTTC
length: 15; size: -; D: -; V: TRBV28; J: TRBJ1-1; CDR3: CASNPRTVGNTEAFF; DNA: TGTGCCAGCAATCCCAGGACAGTGGGGAACACTGAAGCTTTCTTT